The rows below give T cell receptor beta chains drawn from one sample of a study of blood T cell repertoires in COVID-19. Only in-frame clones appear in the TCRdb table, and some are missing; sequencing was by immunoSEQ multiplex PCR. The sample gives roughly 200,000 clones, about 88% of which show up once; roughly a sixth is in the top ten. Sample: peripheral blood. The receptors stem from a man aged 50 or older with COVID-19, enrolled during active disease. Both conserved end residues are part of each CDR3. A D gene is named only where the DNA matches it firmly. Size is omitted from some rows. Given values are once, few, many or a class for expanded clones.

d_call	j_call	v_call	clone_size	cdr3_aa	cdr3_nt
.	TRBJ2-7	TRBV6-5	.	CASSFPPLQYF	TGTGCCAGCAGTTTCCCCCCTTTGCAGTACTTC
.	TRBJ2-3	TRBV7-9	once	CASSLRGRTDTQYF	TGTGCCAGCAGCTTACGGGGTCGCACAGATACGCAGTATTTT
.	TRBJ2-3	TRBV11-2	.	CASSLVSGSTDTQYF	TGTGCCAGCAGCTTAGTGAGCGGGAGCACAGATACGCAGTATTTT
TRBD1	TRBJ2-7	TRBV27	.	CASSLRDRGYEQYF	TGTGCCAGCAGTTTACGGGACAGGGGCTACGAGCAGTACTTC
TRBD2	TRBJ2-7	TRBV18	.	CASSPVAGGTYEQYF	TGTGCCAGCTCACCTGTAGCGGGAGGCACCTACGAGCAGTACTTC
.	TRBJ2-7	TRBV6-6	many	CASGGLRQHEQYF	.
TRBD1	TRBJ1-2	TRBV25-1	.	CASSDHGTGGGYGYTF	TGTGCCAGCAGTGACCACGGGACAGGGGGCGGGTATGGCTACACCTTC
TRBD2	TRBJ2-3	TRBV27	.	CASSSTSGRATDTQYF	TGTGCCAGCAGTTCCACTAGCGGGAGAGCCACAGATACGCAGTATTTT
.	TRBJ2-3	TRBV6-5	.	CATRKALATDTQYF	TGTGCCACGAGGAAAGCCTTGGCCACAGATACGCAGTATTTT
TRBD2	TRBJ2-2	TRBV15	.	CATSRDLSTSGGPYTGELFF	TGTGCCACCAGCAGAGATCTCTCGACTAGCGGGGGGCCGTACACCGGGGAGCTGTTTTTT
.	TRBJ2-1	TRBV5-4	.	CASSLRGTNEQFF	TGTGCCAGCAGCTTAAGGGGAACCAATGAGCAGTTCTTC
.	TRBJ2-1	TRBV19	.	CASSISPRGYNEQFF	TGTGCCAGTAGTATTTCCCCCAGGGGCTACAATGAGCAGTTCTTC
TRBD2	TRBJ2-1	TRBV6-1	.	CASSEGGAYNEQFF	TGTGCCAGCAGTGAGGGGGGGGCCTACAATGAGCAGTTCTTC
.	TRBJ2-2	TRBV19	.	CASSIRPGNTGELFF	TGTGCCAGTAGTATTCGGCCAGGGAACACCGGGGAGCTGTTTTTT
.	TRBJ2-3	TRBV7-6	once	CASSLASGVSTDTQYF	TGTGCCAGCAGCTTAGCATCAGGCGTTAGCACAGATACGCAGTATTTT
TRBD1	TRBJ2-1	TRBV3-1/TRBV3-2	.	CASSQGRDSRDNEQFF	TGTGCCAGCAGCCAAGGCCGGGACAGTAGAGACAATGAGCAGTTCTTC
.	TRBJ2-1	TRBV30	.	CAWSFPNNEQFF	TGTGCCTGGAGTTTTCCAAACAATGAGCAGTTCTTC